This T cell receptor (beta chain) emerged from a study of shared clonotypes between healthy human individuals. Trimming removed 4 bases from V and 7 bases from J, with 17 bases in between. Germline CDR1 ENHRY, CDR2 SYGVKD. The CDR3 runs 15 residues. Terminally differentiated effector memory CD45RA+ cells were left out of the naive CD8 fraction, which was CD45RO-negative and positively selected for CCR7. Data came from immunoSEQ multiplex PCR; TCRdb stores just in-frame clones and leaves some out. The profile covers about 1.9 million clones, with around 95% appearing a single time and about 1.7% taken by the ten largest.

V is TRBV10-3 and J is TRBJ2-1; tentatively, D is TRBD1 or TRBD2 (5 bases each). The TCR comes from a man between 18 and 29 years old in good health. Some clones in this sample may be carry-over from other donors' samples. The source material was naive CD8+ T cells from PBMCs. The CDR3 region has the DNA TGTGCCATCAGTGTCGTAGGGGCGCGGGTAAATGAGCAGTTCTTC. Encoded protein: CAISVVGARVNEQFF.